The 31 T cell receptor beta chains given below trace back to one sample, sequenced in a study of tumor and adjacent non-tumor tissue in lung cancer. The library came from three nested PCR rounds adapted from ARM-PCR protocols. Using its own MiXCR run on the multiplex PCR reads, TCRdb lists one record per CDR3 protein. The table has approximately 120,000 distinct CDR3 sequences, approximately 71% seen once. This sample's RNA came from whole unsorted tissue. Material: lung tumor tissue. The receptor set was obtained from a woman aged 55-75 years with non-small cell lung cancer.

For this clonotype: The germline gene is not matched at one end of the junction; a read error may be the cause. This chain connects TRBV11-3 to TRBJ1-1; the D is unclear. CDR1 and CDR2 (germline): SGHNT, YENEEA. The CDR3 totals 15 residues. The CDR3 sequence: CASCLDSGGGTEAFF. The CDR3 nucleotides are TGTGCCAGCTGCTTAGATTCGGGTGGAGGCACTGAAGCTTTCTTT. Complete variable domain (other parts from reference TRBV11-3 and TRBJ1-1): EAGVVQSPRYKIIEKKQPVAFWCNPISGHNTLYWYLQNLGQGPELLIRYENEEAVDDSQLPKDRFSAERLKGVDSTLKIQPAELGDSAVYLCASCLDSGGGTEAFFGQGTRLTVV.

Here the CDR3 DNA reads TGTGCCAGCAGTTTGGGTCCCACTAGCGGGGGTGTGGGGGGTTACAATGGGCAGTACTTC. Translating it yields CASSLGPTSGGVGGYNGQYF. The V and J genes are TRBV12-3 or TRBV12-4 and TRBJ2-1; 11 nucleotides align to TRBD2. The J call may be mistaken, given a closer DNA end match to TRBJ2-7. CDR3 length: 20 amino acids.

This chain joins TRBV12-3 or TRBV12-4 and TRBJ1-1; D is undetermined. The CDR3 has 14 amino acids. Trimming took 3 bases from V and 4 from J, leaving 12 bases between them. CDR3 in amino acids: CASSFRELGTEAFF. In DNA form, the CDR3 reads TGTGCCAGCAGTTTTAGGGAGCTGGGCACTGAAGCTTTCTTT.

The sample holds many counts of this clonotype. V is TRBV28 and J is TRBJ1-2, with a weak D call TRBD1 (5 bases). The CDR3 sequence is 15 residues long. Trimming shortened V by 5 bases and J by 8 bases, and 21 bases separated the two germline ends. Germline lookup yields CDR1 MDHEN and CDR2 SYDVKM. In nucleotides, the CDR3 is TGTGCCAGCAGTGCCGGGACCTTAGGACCCGGAGGCTACACCTTC. Translating gives CASSAGTLGPGGYTF.

The rearrangement uses TRBV28 and TRBJ1-6, with D unresolved. CDR1 MDHEN and CDR2 SYDVKM come from the germline V gene. The CDR3 consists of 17 residues. The V and J ends lost 6 bases and 11 bases respectively, with 26 bases between them. The CDR3 here is CASRPPLRLAVGPPLHF. CDR3 nucleotide sequence: TGTGCCAGCAGGCCACCTTTAAGGCTTGCCGTTGGTCCACCCCTCCACTTT. The variable domain in full, with the rest retrieved from reference TRBV28 and TRBJ1-6, is DVKVTQSSRYLVKRTGEKVFLECVQDMDHENMFWYRQDPGLGLRLIYFSYDVKMKEKGDIPEGYSVSREKKERFSLILESASTNQTSMYLCASRPPLRLAVGPPLHFGNGTRLTVT.

Turning to this clonotype: Just one base apart from a much larger clone, this may be a read error. The chain combines TRBV12-3 or TRBV12-4 with TRBJ2-7; D uncertain. There are 14 residues in the CDR3. CDR3 sequence (DNA): TGTGCCGGCAGTTTACAACCGAACTCCTACGAGCAGTACTTC. Amino acid sequence: CAGSLQPNSYEQYF.

A remark on this clonotype: Germline and junction disagree at one end, which may indicate a read error. The chain carries TRBV5-4 and TRBJ1-3, with D possibly matching TRBD1 (5 bases). CDR1 and CDR2 (germline): SGHNT, YYREEE (reference sequence). CDR3 length: 15 residues. The CDR3 is CTSSPGAGLGNTIYF. Here the CDR3 DNA reads TGTACCAGCAGCCCCGGGGCAGGGCTTGGAAACACCATATATTTT.

This clonotype was detected only a few times. The junction shows a germline mismatch at one end, possibly a read error. The chain couples TRBV5-4 to TRBJ1-1; 7 bases map to TRBD1. CDR1 SGHNT and CDR2 YYREEE come from the germline V gene (reference sequence). The CDR3 runs 15 residues. CDR3 region: CASSLEQGMNTEASF. In DNA, the CDR3 is TGTGCCAGCAGCTTAGAACAGGGGATGAACACTGAAGCTTCCTTT.

Worth noting for this clonotype: A read error may account for a junction end that differs from germline. This chain joins TRBV13 and TRBJ2-5; 12 bases match TRBD2. The CDR3 length is 14 residues. In germline, CDR1 is PRHDT, CDR2 FYEKMQ (reference sequence). Written as DNA, the CDR3 is TGTGCCAGCAGCGTCCTAGCGGGGGGGGAGACCCAGTGCTTC. This gives the protein CASSVLAGGETQCF.

As to this clonotype: A read error is possible here, since a much larger clone lies one base away. The conserved closing phenylalanine or tryptophan is absent in this CDR3, likely reflecting a read error. CDR3 DNA: TGTGCCAGCAGCTACGGCAACAGGGGCGCGAACACTGAAGCTTTCTTA. Translating gives CASSYGNRGANTEAFL. V gene TRBV6-2 or TRBV6-3 combines with J gene TRBJ1-1; 7 bases fit TRBD1. Germline-derived CDR1 and CDR2 are MNHEY and SVGEGT. The trim removed 6 bases at V and 1 base at J, leaving 11 bases unmatched. The length of the CDR3 is 16 residues.

This chain joins TRBV30 and TRBJ1-1; 9 positions match TRBD1. The CDR3 covers 18 residues. Germline V lookup: CDR1 GTSNPN, CDR2 SVGIG (reference sequence). V trimming: 2 bases; J trimming: 4 bases; junction bases outside the gene matches: 17. CDR3 sequence reads: CAWSPRDREVGRSTEAFF. As DNA, the CDR3 is TGTGCCTGGAGTCCCCGGGACAGGGAGGTTGGGCGTAGCACTGAAGCTTTCTTT. Complete variable domain (other parts from reference TRBV30 and TRBJ1-1): SQTIHQWPATLVQPVGSPLSLECTVEGTSNPNLYWYRQAAGRGLQLLFYSVGIGQISSEVPQNLSASRPQDRQFILSSKKLLLSDSGFYLCAWSPRDREVGRSTEAFFGQGTRLTVV.

In this sample, this clonotype turned up many times. V and J are TRBV6-2 or TRBV6-3 and TRBJ1-1, with D unresolved. The CDR3 length is 13 residues. Germline V lookup: CDR1 MNHEY, CDR2 SVGEGT. The V and J ends lost 8 bases and 1 base respectively, with 11 bases between them. This CDR3 reads CASGQTENTEAFF. DNA of the CDR3: TGTGCCAGCGGTCAGACCGAGAACACTGAAGCTTTCTTT.

On this clonotype: The conserved phenylalanine or tryptophan normally closing the CDR3 is absent here, so this likely arose from a read error. The limits of the CDR3 on the DNA are not certain, so only TCRdb's listed CDR3 is given. The CDR3 reads CASSQGRTNGTPEQYI. This sequence joins TRBV4-3 and TRBJ2-7; the table's TRBD2 call for D was not verified on the DNA. CDR1 and CDR2 from the germline V gene are LGHNA and YSLEER. The CDR3 has 16 residues if both end residues are counted.

This chain joins TRBV28 and TRBJ2-3; TRBD2 is a possible D gene (6 bases). The ends were cut back, 5 bases at V and 15 bases at J, with 27 bases in the middle. This CDR3 is 15 amino acids long. The germline V gene encodes CDR1 MDHEN and CDR2 SYDVKM. The CDR3 coding sequence is TGTGCCAGCAGTCCTGGGGACTCGGACCTAGATACGTACTATTTT. It translates to CASSPGDSDLDTYYF.

Worth noting for this clonotype: This may stem from a read error, because a much larger clone lies one nucleotide away. The chain joins TRBV20-1 to TRBJ2-1; a weak D match, TRBD2 (5 bases). The length of the CDR3 is 15 residues. CDR1 DFQATT and CDR2 SNEGSKA come from the germline V gene (reference sequence). The CDR3 sequence: CNAASTSQIDNEQFF. CDR3 sequence (DNA): TGCAATGCTGCTAGCACCTCCCAGATCGACAATGAGCAGTTCTTC.

Remarks on this clonotype: A read error may account for a junction end that differs from germline. V gene TRBV11-3 combines with J gene TRBJ2-1; no firm D call. This CDR3 contains 17 residues. The germline V gene encodes CDR1 SGHNT and CDR2 YENEEA. The CDR3 sequence is CASSLGPVALSYDEQFF. DNA of the CDR3: TGTGCCAGTAGCTTAGGCCCAGTAGCACTATCCTACGATGAGCAGTTCTTC.

At least ten counts were recorded for this clonotype. The chain carries TRBV29-1 and TRBJ1-2; D is perhaps TRBD1 (5 bases). The CDR3 has 14 residues. CDR1 and CDR2 from the germline V gene are SQVTM and ANQGSEA. The ends were cut back, 2 bases at V and 0 bases at J, with 10 bases in the middle. The CDR3 bases are TGCAGCGTTGAAATTGGACATCCTAACTATGGCTACACCTTC. Translated, it gives CSVEIGHPNYGYTF.

As regards this clonotype: Mismatch with germline at one junction end may stem from a read error. The chain is built from TRBV4-3 and TRBJ2-3; D is possibly TRBD1 or TRBD2 (5 bases each). The CDR3 sequence is 14 residues long. Germline V gene lookup returns CDR1 LGHNA and CDR2 YSLEER. The CDR3 sequence is CASRSGTGTDAQYF. CDR3 coding DNA: TGCGCCAGCAGAAGCGGAACAGGCACAGATGCGCAGTATTTT.

The rearrangement joins TRBV6-5 to TRBJ2-2, with 11 bases matching TRBD2. Germline-derived CDR1 and CDR2 are MNHEY and SVGAGI. CDR3 length: 18 amino acids. In nucleotides, the CDR3 is TGTATCAGCAGTTCCCTACTCTTAGCGGGGGGGCCCACCGGGGAGCTGTTTTTT. The encoded protein is CISSSLLLAGGPTGELFF.

For this clonotype: Since no conserved phenylalanine or tryptophan closes the CDR3, a read error is the likely cause. The rearrangement links TRBV4-1 to TRBJ1-5; D is undetermined. The CDR3 is 15 amino acids. Germline V CDR1 and CDR2: MGHRA, YSYEKL. Trimming pared 0 bases from V and 5 bases from J, leaving 11 bases between. This chain's CDR3 is CASSQDPDNYQPQHI. CDR3 nucleotides: TGCGCCAGCAGCCAAGACCCCGACAATTATCAGCCCCAGCATATT.

The chain couples TRBV20-1 to TRBJ2-7; D possibly uses TRBD1 or TRBD2 (6 bases each). This CDR3 has 12 residues. The germline V and J ends were trimmed by 7 bases and 7 bases, with 17 bases remaining between them. CDR1 DFQATT and CDR2 SNEGSKA come from the germline V gene (reference sequence). CDR3 sequence reads: CSVSGERGEQYF. The CDR3 DNA reads TGCAGTGTTAGCGGAGAAAGGGGGGAGCAGTACTTC.

This clonotype was seen only once. A much bigger clone sits one base away, suggesting this may be a read error. This sequence joins TRBV6-1 and TRBJ2-7; TRBD2 might be the D (6 bases). Trimming pared 3 bases from V and 7 bases from J, leaving 19 bases between. Germline V gene sequence: CDR1 MNHNS, CDR2 SASEGT. The CDR3 contains 15 residues. The CDR3 DNA is TGTGCCAGCAGTGAGGCTAGCGCCGGGATATTGGAGCAGTACTTC. Translating gives CASSEASAGILEQYF.

This clonotype is termed medium-sized (0.01 to 0.1%). The chain uses TRBV11-3 and TRBJ2-1; 7 positions agree with TRBD2. The junction had 0 bases not matched to a gene; V was cut back by 1 base and J by 0 bases. The CDR3 totals 15 residues. Looked up from germline, CDR1 is SGHNT and CDR2 is YENEEA. In DNA form, the CDR3 reads TGTGCCAGCAGCTTAGGCGGGGGCTCCTACAATGAGCAGTTCTTC. Amino acid sequence: CASSLGGGSYNEQFF.

Comment on this clonotype: Sequence at one end of the junction differs from germline and may be a read error. V usage is TRBV5-6 and J usage is TRBJ1-1; 8 positions match TRBD1. The CDR3 sequence is 12 residues long. CDR1 is SGHDT, CDR2 YYEEEE, per germline. The CDR3 bases are TGTGCCAGCAGCCCGCAGGGGGCTGGGGCTTCCTTT. It encodes CASSPQGAGASF.

A note on this clonotype: A read error may explain this, as a much larger clone is one base away. The gene calls are TRBV6-1 and TRBJ1-2; D gene unclear. The CDR3 runs 13 residues. Germline V lookup: CDR1 MNHNS, CDR2 SASEGT. CDR3: CASSAEGDYGFTF. DNA of the CDR3: TGTGCCAGCAGTGCTGAGGGTGACTATGGCTTCACCTTC.

CDR3 sequence reads: CASSNSVWARTGNTIYF. Here the CDR3 DNA reads TGTGCCAGTAGCAATAGCGTGTGGGCCCGCACTGGAAACACCATATATTTT. The chain is built from TRBV11-1 and TRBJ1-3; D unclear. The CDR3 length is 17 residues. The V gene's germline CDR1 is SGHAT and CDR2 FQDESV (reference sequence). Between the trimmed V and J ends, which lost 9 bases and 2 bases, there was a span of 23 bases.

The CDR3: CASSEYGTSGTGELFF. The CDR3 DNA reads TGTGCCAGCAGTGAATATGGGACTAGCGGTACCGGGGAGCTGTTTTTT. V and J are TRBV25-1 and TRBJ2-2; 11 bases are shared with TRBD2. Germline V gene sequence: CDR1 MGHDK, CDR2 SYGVNS. This CDR3 is built from 16 residues. The V segment lost 0 bases and the J segment 5 bases; nucleotides outside the gene matches: 2.

Turning to this clonotype: A read error may account for a junction end that differs from germline. The chain has TRBV11-3 and TRBJ1-4, with D uncertain. The CDR3 is made up of 12 amino acids. Germline assignment: CDR1 SGHNT and CDR2 YENEEA. The CDR3, as DNA: TGTGCCAGCAGCCTCGAGTCCGAAAAAGTGTTTTTT. It is translated as CASSLESEKVFF.

This clonotype was observed many times. This rearrangement joins TRBV4-1 to TRBJ1-2, with 8 nucleotides matching TRBD1. The CDR3 is 16 amino acids. V lost 4 bases, J lost 7 bases, and 14 bases stayed unmatched. Germline CDR1 and CDR2: MGHRA and YSYEKL. This CDR3 reads CASSPSRAGGLGGYTF. Here the CDR3 DNA reads TGCGCCAGCAGCCCCAGCAGGGCAGGGGGCTTAGGTGGCTACACCTTC.

As regards this clonotype: Given a much more abundant clone one base away, this may be a read error. The chain carries TRBV11-2 and TRBJ2-1; 7 bases line up with TRBD2. CDR3 length equals 16 residues. Germline loops: CDR1 SGHAT, CDR2 FQNNGV. The CDR3 nucleotides are TGTGCCAGCAGCTTAGACCCGAGGACTAGTATCAATGAGAAGTTCTTC. Protein product: CASSLDPRTSINEKFF. Full variable domain (remainder filled in from reference TRBV11-2 and TRBJ2-1): EAGVAQSPRYKIIEKRQSVAFWCNPISGHATLYWYQQILGQGPKLLIQFQNNGVVDDSQLPKDRFSAERLKGVDSTLKIQPAKLEDSAVYLCASSLDPRTSINEKFFGPGTRLTVL.

In regard to this clonotype: One end of the junction is discordant with germline, which a read error may explain. The chain links TRBV11-3 to TRBJ2-3; tentatively, D is TRBD2 (6 bases). Germline V gives CDR1 SGHNT, CDR2 YENEEA. The CDR3 loop spans 13 amino acids. Written as DNA, the CDR3 is TGTGCCAGTAGACGGGACGGCGGGGATACGCAGTACTTT. It translates to CASRRDGGDTQYF.